The 12 T cell receptor beta chains below all came from one sample that was sequenced in a study of T cell responses to AZD1222 COVID-19 vaccine. Using immunoSEQ multiplex PCR, the repertoire was profiled, and TCRdb retains in-frame clones only, with some absent. This table has roughly 190,000 clones, approximately 93% appearing once. The sample here was peripheral blood, taken 28 days after the second AZD1222 dose. These receptor sequences come from an adult who received the AZD1222 COVID-19 vaccine.

DNA for the CDR3: TGTGCCAGCAGACCCAACTTAAGACCTAGCGGGAGTATCTACAATGAGCAGTTCTTC. Translation gives CASRPNLRPSGSIYNEQFF. The chain employs TRBV4-2 and TRBJ2-1, with 10 bases that match TRBD2. V lost 6 bases to trimming and J lost 3 bases; unmatched junction nucleotides: 17. CDR3 length: 19 residues. The germline CDR1 and CDR2 sequences are LGHNA and YNFKEQ.

The rearrangement joins TRBV4-2 to TRBJ1-4; 7 bases fit TRBD1. The germline gives CDR1 LGHNA, CDR2 YNFKEQ. Losses at the gene ends were 4 bases for V and 5 bases for J; bases not matched to a gene: 7. The CDR3 is 15 residues long. CDR3 amino acids: CASSRLQGSNEKLFF. The CDR3 nucleotides are TGTGCCAGCAGCCGCCTACAGGGGTCAAATGAAAAACTGTTTTTT.

This chain joins TRBV11-2 and TRBJ2-5; D might be TRBD2 (5 bases). V lost 0 bases and J 2 bases, leaving 10 bases between the germline ends. This CDR3 is 15 amino acids long. CDR1 and CDR2 (germline): SGHAT, FQNNGV. The CDR3 sequence is CASSLDKLAQETQYF. CDR3 nucleotide sequence: TGTGCCAGCAGCTTAGATAAGCTAGCTCAAGAGACCCAGTACTTC.

This rearrangement joins TRBV5-1 to TRBJ1-1; 7 bases are a match to TRBD1. The CDR3 spans 14 residues. Germline values: CDR1 SGHRS, CDR2 YFSETQ. The J segment lost 1 base and the V segment lost 3 bases, leaving 3 bases of the junction unmatched. The CDR3 DNA follows: TGCGCCAGCAGCTCGGACAGGCCGAACACTGAAGCTTTCTTT. Protein product: CASSSDRPNTEAFF.

The J gene is TRBJ2-7, the V gene TRBV5-5, with D unresolved. The CDR3 consists of 14 residues. Per the germline V gene, CDR1 is SGHKS and CDR2 is YYEKEE (reference sequence). V was cut by 1 base and J by 4 bases, with 12 bases left in between. DNA for the CDR3: TGTGCCAGCAGCTTGATTGCAGGAGTTTACGAGCAGTACTTC. It translates to CASSLIAGVYEQYF.

The V call is TRBV7-3, the J call TRBJ1-1; D not certain. V was pared by 5 bases and J by 3 bases, with 10 bases between. Germline CDR1 is SGHTA and CDR2 is FQGTGA. The CDR3 contains 13 residues. Here the CDR3 reads CASSRGYDTEAFF. CDR3 in DNA: TGTGCCAGCAGCCGAGGGTACGACACTGAAGCTTTCTTT.

This chain uses TRBV9 with TRBJ2-7, with D unresolved. This CDR3 is built from 14 residues. Germline V gene lookup returns CDR1 SGDLS and CDR2 YYNGEE. Between the trimmed V and J ends, which lost 0 bases and 6 bases, there was a span of 13 bases. The CDR3 nucleotides are TGTGCCAGCAGCGTAGGGCAGGCAGAGGTCGAGCAGTACTTC. Residues: CASSVGQAEVEQYF.

The gene calls are TRBV5-1 and TRBJ2-3; D is undetermined. The CDR3 is 14 residues long. The germline gives CDR1 SGHRS, CDR2 YFSETQ. Trimming stripped 0 bases from V and 4 bases from J, with 9 bases between. CDR3 loop: CASSLGSGPDTQYF. DNA of the CDR3: TGCGCCAGCAGCTTGGGGAGTGGGCCAGATACGCAGTATTTT.

The CDR3 nucleotides are TGCGCCAGCAGCCAAGATCCGGACAACTACGAGCAGTACTTC. Translating gives CASSQDPDNYEQYF. The V gene is TRBV4-1, the J gene TRBJ2-7, with D perhaps matching TRBD1 (5 bases). This CDR3 comprises 14 residues. Germline V gives CDR1 MGHRA, CDR2 YSYEKL. V was shortened by 0 bases and J by 3 bases, with 9 bases between the two germline ends.

The CDR3, as DNA: TGTGCCTGGAGTCCTACTGGGGGGGCCCAAGAGACCCAGTACTTC. Protein sequence: CAWSPTGGAQETQYF. This chain joins TRBV30 and TRBJ2-5; tentatively, D is TRBD2 (7 bases). The germline V gene encodes CDR1 GTSNPN and CDR2 SVGIG (reference sequence). This CDR3 region has 15 residues. The ends were cut back, 2 bases at V and 1 base at J, with 14 bases in the middle.

The chain is built from TRBV7-2 and TRBJ2-3; D not resolved. The germline CDR1 and CDR2 sequences are SGHTA and FQGNSA. With 0 bases removed from V and 8 bases from J, the gap between germline ends came to 18 bases. This CDR3 has 16 residues. CDR3 protein: CASSLAPFRLPRTQYF. The CDR3 coding sequence is TGTGCCAGCAGCTTAGCCCCCTTCAGACTCCCCCGTACGCAGTATTTT. The complete variable domain, with remaining parts taken from reference TRBV7-2 and TRBJ2-3, reads GAGVSQSPSNKVTEKGKDVELRCDPISGHTALYWYRQSLGQGLEFLIYFQGNSAPDKSGLPSDRFSAERTGGSVSTLTIQRTQQEDSAVYLCASSLAPFRLPRTQYFGPGTRLTVL.

The chain joins TRBV9 to TRBJ1-2; no definite D call. Germline V gene sequence: CDR1 SGDLS, CDR2 YYNGEE. Trimming removed 4 bases at V and 5 bases at J, with 12 bases between. The CDR3 spans 13 residues. The CDR3, as DNA: TGTGCCAGCAGCCTATCAACGAGGTATGGCTACACCTTC. Its protein is CASSLSTRYGYTF.